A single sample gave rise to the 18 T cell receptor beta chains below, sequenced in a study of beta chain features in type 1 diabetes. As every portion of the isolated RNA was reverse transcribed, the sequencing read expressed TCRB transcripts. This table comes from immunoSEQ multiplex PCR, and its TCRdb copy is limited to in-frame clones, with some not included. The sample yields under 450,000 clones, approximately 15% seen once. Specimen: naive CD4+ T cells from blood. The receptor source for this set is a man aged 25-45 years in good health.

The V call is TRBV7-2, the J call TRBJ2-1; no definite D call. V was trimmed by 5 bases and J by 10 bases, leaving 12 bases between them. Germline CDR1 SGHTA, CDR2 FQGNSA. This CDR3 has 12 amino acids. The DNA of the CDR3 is TGTGCCAGCAGCCGCGCCCTCGGGGAGCAGTTCTTC. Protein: CASSRALGEQFF.

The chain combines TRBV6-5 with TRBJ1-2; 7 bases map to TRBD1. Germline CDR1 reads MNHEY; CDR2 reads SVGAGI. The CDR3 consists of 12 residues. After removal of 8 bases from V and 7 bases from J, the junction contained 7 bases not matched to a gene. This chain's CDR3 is CASGGQKIGYTF. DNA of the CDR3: TGTGCCAGCGGGGGACAGAAGATTGGCTACACCTTC.

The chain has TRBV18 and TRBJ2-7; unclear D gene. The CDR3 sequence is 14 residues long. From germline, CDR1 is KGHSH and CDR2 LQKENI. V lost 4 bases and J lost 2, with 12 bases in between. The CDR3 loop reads CASSQGGRTYEQYF. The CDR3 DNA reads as TGTGCCAGCTCACAAGGTGGCAGAACCTACGAGCAGTACTTC.

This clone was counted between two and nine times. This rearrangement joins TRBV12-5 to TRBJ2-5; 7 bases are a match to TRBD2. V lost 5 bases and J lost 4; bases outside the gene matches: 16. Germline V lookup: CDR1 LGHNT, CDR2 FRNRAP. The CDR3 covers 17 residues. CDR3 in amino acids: CASGPYRGLTGGETQYF. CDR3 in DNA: TGTGCTAGTGGTCCATATCGTGGACTTACGGGGGGAGAGACCCAGTACTTC.

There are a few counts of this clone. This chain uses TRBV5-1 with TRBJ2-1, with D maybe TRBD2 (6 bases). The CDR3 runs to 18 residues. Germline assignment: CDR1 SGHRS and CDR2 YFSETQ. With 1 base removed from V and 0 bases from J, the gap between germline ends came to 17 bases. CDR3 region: CASSLSPPGGGSYNEQFF. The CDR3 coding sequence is TGCGCCAGCAGCTTGTCTCCCCCCGGGGGAGGCTCCTACAATGAGCAGTTCTTC.

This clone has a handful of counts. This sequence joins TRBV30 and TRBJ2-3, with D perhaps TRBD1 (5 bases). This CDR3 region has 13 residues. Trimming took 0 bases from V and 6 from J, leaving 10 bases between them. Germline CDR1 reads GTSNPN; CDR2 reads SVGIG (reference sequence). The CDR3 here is CAWSVGVLDTQYF. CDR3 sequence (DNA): TGTGCCTGGAGTGTAGGGGTACTTGATACGCAGTATTTT.

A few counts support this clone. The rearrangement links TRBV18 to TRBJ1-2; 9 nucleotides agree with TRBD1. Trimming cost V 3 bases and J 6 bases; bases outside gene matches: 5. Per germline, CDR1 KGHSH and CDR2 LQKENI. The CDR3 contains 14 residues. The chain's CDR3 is CASSPYRGLDGYTF. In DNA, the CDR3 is TGTGCCAGCTCACCTTACAGGGGGCTGGATGGCTACACCTTC.

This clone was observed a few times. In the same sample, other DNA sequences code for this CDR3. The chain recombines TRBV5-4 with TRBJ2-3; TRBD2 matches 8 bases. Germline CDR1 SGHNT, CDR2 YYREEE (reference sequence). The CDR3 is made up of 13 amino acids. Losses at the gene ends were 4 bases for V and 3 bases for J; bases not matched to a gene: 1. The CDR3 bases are TGTGCCAGCAGCCGGGGGGGAACAGATACGCAGTATTTT. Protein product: CASSRGGTDTQYF.

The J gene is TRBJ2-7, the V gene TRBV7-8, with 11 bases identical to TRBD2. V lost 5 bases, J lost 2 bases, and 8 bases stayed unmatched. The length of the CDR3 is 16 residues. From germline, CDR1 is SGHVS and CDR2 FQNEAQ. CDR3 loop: CASSATSGTSPYEQYV. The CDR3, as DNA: TGTGCCAGCAGCGCGACTAGCGGGACAAGCCCCTACGAGCAGTACGTC.

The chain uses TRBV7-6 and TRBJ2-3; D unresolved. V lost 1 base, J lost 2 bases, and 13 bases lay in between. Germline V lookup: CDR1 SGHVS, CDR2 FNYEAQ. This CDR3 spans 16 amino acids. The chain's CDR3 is CASSLGPTRNTDTQYF. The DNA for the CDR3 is TGTGCCAGCAGCTTAGGTCCGACACGAAACACAGATACGCAGTATTTT.

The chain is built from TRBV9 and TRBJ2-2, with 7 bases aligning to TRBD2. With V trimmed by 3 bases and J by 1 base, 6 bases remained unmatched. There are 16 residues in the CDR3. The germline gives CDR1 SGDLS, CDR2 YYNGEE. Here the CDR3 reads CASSAGTTGNTGELFF. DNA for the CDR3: TGTGCCAGCAGCGCCGGGACTACCGGGAACACCGGGGAGCTGTTTTTT.

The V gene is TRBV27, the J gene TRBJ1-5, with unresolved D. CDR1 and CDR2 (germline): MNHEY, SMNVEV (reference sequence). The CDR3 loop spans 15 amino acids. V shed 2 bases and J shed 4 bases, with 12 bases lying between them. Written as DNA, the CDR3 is TGTGCCAGCAGTTTAGGAGGGAAAAGGAATCAGCCCCAGCATTTT. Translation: CASSLGGKRNQPQHF.

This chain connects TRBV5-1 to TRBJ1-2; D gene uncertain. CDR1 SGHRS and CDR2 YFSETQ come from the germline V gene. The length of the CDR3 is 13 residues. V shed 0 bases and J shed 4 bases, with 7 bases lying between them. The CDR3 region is CASSLVVPYGYTF. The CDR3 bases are TGCGCCAGCAGCTTGGTAGTCCCCTATGGCTACACCTTC. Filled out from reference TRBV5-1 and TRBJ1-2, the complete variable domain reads KAGVTQTPRYLIKTRGQQVTLSCSPISGHRSVSWYQQTPGQGLQFLFEYFSETQRNKGNFPGRFSGRQFSNSRSEMNVSTLELGDSALYLCASSLVVPYGYTFGSGTRLTVV.

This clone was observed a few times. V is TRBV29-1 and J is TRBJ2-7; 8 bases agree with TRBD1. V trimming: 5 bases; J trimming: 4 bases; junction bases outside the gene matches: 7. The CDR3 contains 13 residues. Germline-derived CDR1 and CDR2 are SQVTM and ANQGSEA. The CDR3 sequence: CSVFSQGAYEQYV. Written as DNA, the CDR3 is TGCAGCGTTTTCTCCCAGGGGGCATACGAGCAGTACGTC.

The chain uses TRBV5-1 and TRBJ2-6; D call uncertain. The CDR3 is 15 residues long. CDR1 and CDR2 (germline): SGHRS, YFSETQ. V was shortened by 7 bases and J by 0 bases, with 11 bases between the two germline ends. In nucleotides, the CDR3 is TGCGCCAGCGGTCAACGGAACTCTGGGGCCAACGTCCTGACTTTC. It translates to CASGQRNSGANVLTF.

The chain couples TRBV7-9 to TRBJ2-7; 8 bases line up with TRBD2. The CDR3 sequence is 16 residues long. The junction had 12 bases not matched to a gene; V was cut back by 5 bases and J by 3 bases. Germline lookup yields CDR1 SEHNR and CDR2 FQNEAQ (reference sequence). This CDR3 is CASSEPTSGSSYEQYV. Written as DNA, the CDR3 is TGTGCCAGCAGCGAACCTACTAGCGGATCGAGCTACGAGCAGTACGTC.

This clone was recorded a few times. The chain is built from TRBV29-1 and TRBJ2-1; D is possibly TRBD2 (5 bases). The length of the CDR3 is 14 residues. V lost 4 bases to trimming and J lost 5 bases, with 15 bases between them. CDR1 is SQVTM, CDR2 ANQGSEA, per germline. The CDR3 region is CSVAFGGYHNEQFF. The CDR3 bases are TGCAGCGTTGCTTTTGGAGGCTATCACAATGAGCAGTTCTTC.

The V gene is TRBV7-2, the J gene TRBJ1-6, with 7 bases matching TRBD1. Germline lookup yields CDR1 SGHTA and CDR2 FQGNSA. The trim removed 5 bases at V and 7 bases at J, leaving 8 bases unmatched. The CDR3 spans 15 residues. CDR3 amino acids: CASSHPTGLNSPLHF. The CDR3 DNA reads TGTGCCAGCAGCCATCCGACAGGGCTAAATTCACCCCTCCACTTT.